The clone carrying this TCR beta chain was counted only a few times. TCRdb itself ran the 5' RACE reads through MiXCR, one entry per CDR3 protein. Of 120,000 to 150,000 distinct CDR3 sequences detected, roughly 8% appear once; the ten largest clones hold about 7.1%. These data belong to a study of CD8 T cells in ankylosing spondylitis. The TCR sequence derives from a male donor with ankylosing spondylitis. The sequenced sample was synovial fluid, either unsorted or a sorted T cell fraction (not recorded which).

CDR3 nucleotide sequence: TGTGCCAGCTCACGACAATCTACTAGCTCCTCCTACAATGAGCAGTTCTTC. Its translation: CASSRQSTSSSYNEQFF. V is TRBV18 and J is TRBJ2-1; D is possibly TRBD2 (6 bases). The germline V gene has CDR1 KGHSH and CDR2 LQKENI. V gave up 4 bases and J gave up 0 bases, with 16 bases separating them. The CDR3 loop spans 17 amino acids.